This T cell receptor beta chain was obtained from a study of blood T cell repertoires in COVID-19. Turning to the study itself: T cells, B-cell-depleted T cells, or PBMCs supplied cDNA or gDNA.

TCRdb's table, derived via immunoSEQ multiplex PCR, lists solely in-frame clones and lacks some. The table shows roughly 320,000 clones, with approximately 86% occurring only once. In germline, CDR1 is LNHDA, CDR2 SQIVND (reference sequence). With 6 bases clipped from V and 9 bases from J, the junction kept 10 bases outside the gene matches. CDR3 length equals 15 residues. This clonotype originated in a man in his sixties or seventies with acute or convalescent COVID-19. J is TRBJ2-1 and V is TRBV19, with 11 bases identical to TRBD1. The sample consisted of peripheral blood. CDR3 in amino acids: CASSRDRGNLVEQFF. CDR3 in DNA: TGTGCCAGTAGCCGGGACAGGGGGAACTTAGTTGAGCAGTTCTTC.